These 4 T cell receptor beta chains originate from one sample sequenced in a study of cytomegalovirus exposure and HLA in healthy donors. PCR was performed using 60 Vbeta and 13 Jbeta primers. Data came from immunoSEQ multiplex PCR; TCRdb stores just in-frame clones and leaves some out. The data contain 100,000 to 150,000 clones, roughly 83% of them singletons. Sequenced sample: PBMCs. These receptors were collected from a man aged 18 to 35 in good health and CMV-seronegative.

The chain combines TRBV15 with TRBJ1-2; the D is unclear. The V end was cut by 3 bases, the J end by 7 bases, with 9 bases between. Germline lookup yields CDR1 LNHNV and CDR2 YYDKDF (reference sequence). This CDR3 is built from 12 residues. The CDR3 DNA sequence: TGTGCCACCAGCAGCGGGATCTCTGGCTACACCTTC. Protein: CATSSGISGYTF.

J is TRBJ2-7 and V is TRBV10-1, with 7 bases that match TRBD2. The CDR3 has 17 residues. Germline trimming cut 3 bases from V and 5 bases from J; bases unmatched to any gene: 16. The germline V gene has CDR1 WNHNN and CDR2 SYGVQD (reference sequence). DNA for the CDR3: TGCGCCAGCAGTGAACCCCGAGCGGGGACCGCTATTAACGAGCAGTACTTC. Translating gives CASSEPRAGTAINEQYF.

To note about this clone: A junction end diverges from the germline sequence, so it may reflect a read error. The chain employs TRBV7-8 and TRBJ1-4; D gene ambiguous. This CDR3 spans 16 amino acids. Germline V gene data show CDR1 as SGHVS and CDR2 as FQNEAQ. CDR3 sequence (DNA): TGTGCCAGCAAAGAAAGACATTCTCTGACTAGTGAAAAACTGTTTTTT. Amino acid sequence: CASKERHSLTSEKLFF.

The count of this clone is one. CDR3 sequence: CASSQDWLAGGSGNEETQYF. CDR3 coding DNA: TGCGCCAGCAGCCAAGACTGGCTAGCGGGAGGATCGGGTAACGAAGAGACCCAGTACTTC. V is TRBV4-1 and J is TRBJ2-5; TRBD2 matches at 11 bases. The CDR3 extends over 20 amino acids. V dropped 0 bases and J dropped 3; count of bases not matched to a gene: 15. The V gene's germline CDR1 is MGHRA and CDR2 YSYEKL.